This TCR beta chain was identified during a study of control samples from healthy donors and cancer patients (dated by TCRdb to 2019 to 2021). Libraries came from the immunoSEQ multiplex PCR assay. In TCRdb, the immuneACCESS table is reduced to in-frame sequences with V and J assigned. These tables do not hold every clone; where another copy was compared, an unresolved V gene accounts for under half, and the others remain unexplained. Recorded for this sample are about 12,000 clones; approximately 90% of them occurred a single time. The ten largest clones capture about 2.5% of the sample. CDR1 and CDR2 (DFQATT, SNEGSKA) derive from the germline V gene (reference sequence). Measured from the cysteine to the valine, the CDR3 is 11 residues long. Left in the record is the CDR3 DNA by itself, 33 bases read in frame from the first base. V trim: 6 bases; J trim: 9 bases; unmatched bases: 8. This clone has a single count. There is no known antigen for this receptor. Per-base qualities were not stored, and no clone one base away is much larger.

The rearranged segments are TRBV20-1 and TRBJ2-7; 7 nucleotides in the junction match TRBD1. The sequence was collected from a male donor with melanoma. Sequenced input: formalin-fixed, paraffin-embedded tissue. At the DNA level, the sequence is TGCAGTGCCCTGACAGGGTCTGTGCAGTACGTC. Its protein reads: CSALTGSVQYV.